These 16 T cell receptor beta chains were sequenced from one sample in a study of T cells in Graves' hyperthyroidism and ophthalmopathy (dated by TCRdb to between 2017 and 2020). The method behind the library was multiplex PCR. The sample was run on an Illumina HiSeq 2000. Amplification of TCR beta CDR3 regions was carried out from RNA transcripts. For the first round of RT-PCR on the TCR CDR3, the HTBI primer set was used together with the Qiagen OneStep RT-PCR kit. The raw public reads went through TCRdb reprocessing: fastp at Q25, MiXCR clone calling, in-frame beta chains kept. Rows are unified per CDR3 protein, each entry keeping the most common DNA and genes. For this sample the table gives under 300,000 distinct CDR3 sequences, of which 15% were detected only once. The ten largest clones represent over 30% of the sample. Sequencing was done on a sample of blood. The receptors originated from a woman in her forties or fifties with Graves' hyperthyroidism that later progressed to Graves' ophthalmopathy.

This chain links TRBV3-1 with TRBJ2-1, with 11 bases matching TRBD2. The CDR3 contains 18 residues. Germline trimming cut 0 bases from V and 4 bases from J; bases unmatched to any gene: 8. CDR1 LGHDT and CDR2 YNNKEL come from the germline V gene (reference sequence). The CDR3 region is CASSQDEGLAVCYNEQFF. The CDR3 DNA sequence: TGTGCCAGCAGCCAAGATGAGGGACTAGCGGTATGTTACAATGAGCAGTTCTTC.

Worth noting for this clonotype: A much larger clonotype is one base distant, so this may be a read error. The rearrangement links TRBV9 to TRBJ2-3; a possible D gene is TRBD1 (5 bases). The V gene lost 3 bases and the J gene lost 4 bases, with 12 bases spanning the gap. This CDR3 has 14 residues. The germline V gene has CDR1 SGDLS and CDR2 YYNGEE. The CDR3 nucleotides read TGTGCCAGCAGCGACCAGGGATTTGCAGATACGCAGTATTTT. Amino acid sequence: CASSDQGFADTQYF.

The sample holds a few counts of this clonotype. The gene calls are TRBV25-1 and TRBJ2-1, with 12 nucleotides matching TRBD2. Trimming removed 1 base from V and 9 bases from J; junction bases left unmatched: 10. The CDR3 is 17 residues long. Germline CDR1 and CDR2: MGHDK and SYGVNS. The CDR3 region is CASSESRLAGVFGEQFF. The CDR3 DNA follows: TGTGCCAGCAGTGAATCACGACTAGCGGGAGTGTTTGGTGAGCAGTTCTTC.

Remarks on this clonotype: Possible read error: a much larger clone is one base away. Because it lacks the conserved phenylalanine or tryptophan at the end, this CDR3 is likely a read error. The J gene is TRBJ1-2, the V gene TRBV11-1; D perhaps matches TRBD1 (5 bases). Trimming pared 4 bases from V and 8 bases from J, leaving 11 bases between. Germline V gene lookup returns CDR1 SGHAT and CDR2 FQDESV (reference sequence). This CDR3 has 12 amino acids. The CDR3 loop reads CASSSEGLGYTL. CDR3 sequence (DNA): TGTGCCAGCAGCTCGGAGGGGCTCGGCTACACCCTC.

Many counts were recorded for this clonotype. The DNA of the CDR3 is TGTGCCAGCAGTTTAGGGGGGGCTACCACCGGGGAGCTGTTTTTT. Residues: CASSLGGATTGELFF. This rearrangement joins TRBV28 to TRBJ2-2; weak D call: TRBD2 (7 bases). The length of the CDR3 is 15 residues. With 2 bases removed from V and 4 bases from J, the gap between germline ends came to 11 bases. In germline, CDR1 is MDHEN, CDR2 SYDVKM.

This clonotype was detected ten times or more. The rearrangement links TRBV7-2 to TRBJ1-2; the match to TRBD1 covers 7 bases. With 2 bases clipped from V and 5 bases from J, the junction kept 11 bases outside the gene matches. Germline V gene sequence: CDR1 SGHTA, CDR2 FQGNSA. The CDR3 totals 16 residues. The CDR3 spells CASSLMSIQGGYGYTF. CDR3 DNA: TGTGCCAGCAGCTTAATGTCAATTCAGGGGGGATATGGCTACACCTTC.

This clonotype was picked up a small number of times. The CDR3 loop is CSVLRDRQVNEQFF. In nucleotides, the CDR3 is TGCAGCGTTCTTCGGGACAGGCAGGTCAATGAGCAGTTCTTC. The chain links TRBV29-1 to TRBJ2-1; 8 nucleotides match TRBD1. After removal of 5 bases from V and 6 bases from J, the junction contained 9 bases not matched to a gene. The CDR3 has 14 residues. Germline V gene sequence: CDR1 SQVTM, CDR2 ANQGSEA.

This clonotype was counted between two and nine times. J is TRBJ1-1 and V is TRBV2, with 8 bases matching TRBD1. V gave up 5 bases and J gave up 2 bases; unmatched junction bases: 19. The CDR3 contains 19 residues. Germline V CDR1 and CDR2: SNHLY, FYNNEI. The CDR3 DNA follows: TGTGCCAGCAGTACACCTTCCGGGACAGGCCCTATTTCAAACACTGAAGCTTTCTTT. Translation gives CASSTPSGTGPISNTEAFF.

This clonotype was seen many times. The gene calls are TRBV10-2 and TRBJ2-7, with TRBD1 matching over 7 bases. CDR3 length: 12 amino acids. Trimming took 9 bases from V and 0 from J; bases not matched to a gene: 2. CDR1 WSHSY and CDR2 SAAADI come from the germline V gene. The CDR3 spells CASGDSSYEQYF. The CDR3 nucleotides read TGCGCCAGTGGGGACAGCTCCTACGAGCAGTACTTC.

The chain recombines TRBV2 with TRBJ1-6, with a weak D call TRBD1 (6 bases). The CDR3 runs to 14 residues. Germline CDR1 and CDR2: SNHLY and FYNNEI. Trimming shortened V by 3 bases and J by 7 bases, and 10 bases separated the two germline ends. CDR3 loop: CASSEGGPNSPLHF. The CDR3 DNA is TGTGCCAGCAGTGAGGGGGGCCCGAATTCACCCCTCCACTTT.

This clonotype was seen repeatedly, ten times or more. This chain connects TRBV27 to TRBJ2-7; D possibly corresponds to TRBD2 (7 bases). This CDR3 is built from 13 residues. The germline gives CDR1 MNHEY, CDR2 SMNVEV (reference sequence). Trimming took 11 bases from V and 6 from J, leaving 20 bases between them. The CDR3 DNA follows: TGTGCCGTCCTGAGGGGGGGCTCAGGCGAGCAGTACTTC. Residues: CAVLRGGSGEQYF.

This clonotype occurred many times. The chain is built from TRBV12-3 or TRBV12-4 and TRBJ2-2; unclear D gene. This CDR3 region has 14 residues. V was shortened by 8 bases and J by 2 bases, with 12 bases between the two germline ends. The CDR3 loop is CASCAGLNTGELFF. CDR3 DNA sequence: TGTGCCAGCTGCGCCGGGCTCAACACCGGGGAGCTGTTTTTT.

This clonotype was observed many times. This chain links TRBV7-9 with TRBJ2-2, with 7 bases identical to TRBD2. With 7 bases clipped from V and 1 base from J, the junction kept 9 bases outside the gene matches. The CDR3 sequence is 16 residues long. Per germline, CDR1 SEHNR and CDR2 FQNEAQ (reference sequence). The CDR3 DNA reads as TGTGCCAGCACGGCGGGAGAGGGAAAGAACACCGGGGAGCTGTTTTTT. It encodes CASTAGEGKNTGELFF.

This clonotype has ten or more counts. V and J are TRBV7-9 and TRBJ2-5; TRBD1 aligns across 8 bases. The V gene end was trimmed by 5 bases and the J gene end by 1 base; junction bases not matched to a gene: 6. The CDR3 spans 15 residues. The germline gives CDR1 SEHNR, CDR2 FQNEAQ (reference sequence). In DNA form, the CDR3 reads TGTGCCAGCAGCCCTAGACAGGGGCCCCAAGAGACCCAGTACTTC. Translating it yields CASSPRQGPQETQYF.

The chain employs TRBV7-9 and TRBJ1-1, with TRBD1 as a possible D gene (6 bases). The CDR3 extends over 12 amino acids. The germline gives CDR1 SEHNR, CDR2 FQNEAQ (reference sequence). The germline V and J ends were trimmed by 4 bases and 7 bases, with 10 bases remaining between them. The CDR3 DNA sequence: TGTGCCAGCAGCTCGGGACAAAATGAAGCTTTCTTT. It is translated as CASSSGQNEAFF. The full variable domain, rest sourced from reference TRBV7-9 and TRBJ1-1, is DTGVSQNPRHKITKRGQNVTFRCDPISEHNRLYWYRQTLGQGPEFLTYFQNEAQLEKSRLLSDRFSAERPKGSFSTLEIQRTEQGDSAMYLCASSSGQNEAFFGQGTRLTVV.

This clonotype was picked up a small number of times. V gene TRBV28 combines with J gene TRBJ1-3, with unresolved D. The germline V and J ends were trimmed by 1 base and 9 bases, with 7 bases remaining between them. CDR3 length equals 12 residues. CDR1 and CDR2 from the germline V gene are MDHEN and SYDVKM. The CDR3 region is CASSLSKSTIYF. The DNA for the CDR3 is TGTGCCAGCAGTTTATCAAAAAGCACCATATATTTT.